These T cell receptor beta chains were read from a single sample in a study of blood T cell repertoires in COVID-19. Assay used: immunoSEQ multiplex PCR; TCRdb lists only in-frame clones, some missing. The sample holds 50,000 to 65,000 clones; roughly 90% are singletons and the top ten take over 3%. Sequenced material: peripheral blood. The origin of the receptors is a man aged 70 or older with acute or convalescent COVID-19. CDR3s include the opening cysteine and the closing phenylalanine or tryptophan. The D gene is left open where the match is weak. A row's size may be missing; if present it is once, few, many or a size class.

j_call cdr3_length d_call clone_size v_call cdr3_nt cdr3_aa
TRBJ1-4 14 TRBD1 . TRBV9 TGTGCCAGCAGCGTAGGACAGGGGGAGGGAAAACTGTTTTTT CASSVGQGEGKLFF
TRBJ2-6 18 . . TRBV5-1 TGCGCCAGCAGCAGATCAGGGTCTTCAAGCTCTGGGGCCAACGTCCTGACTTTC CASSRSGSSSSGANVLTF
TRBJ2-5 13 TRBD1 . TRBV2 TGTGCCAGCAGGCAAACAGGGGTCGAGACCCAGTACTTC CASRQTGVETQYF
TRBJ1-2 14 TRBD1 . TRBV5-5 TGTGCCAGCTCCCCGCATGGGGACAGGGCCGGCTACACCTTC CASSPHGDRAGYTF
TRBJ2-7 13 TRBD1 . TRBV7-9 TGTGCCAGCAGCTTTGACAGGGACTACGAGCAGTACTTC CASSFDRDYEQYF
TRBJ1-2 17 TRBD1 . TRBV29-1 TGCAGCGTTAAACCCGGGACAGGGGCTACAGCTAACTATGGCTACACCTTC CSVKPGTGATANYGYTF
TRBJ2-7 15 TRBD2 . TRBV4-2 TGTGCCAGCAGCCCCTGGGGGGGCGGGGGGGCCGGTTGGTACTTC CASSPWGGGGAGWYF
TRBJ2-7 17 TRBD1 . TRBV23-1 TGCGCCAGCAGTCAATCGGTGGGCGTGACAGGGGCCTACGAGCAGTACTTC CASSQSVGVTGAYEQYF
TRBJ2-3 15 TRBD2 . TRBV15 TGTGCCACCAGTTATGGACTAGTTAACACAGATACGCAGTATTTT CATSYGLVNTDTQYF
TRBJ1-1 13 TRBD1 . TRBV9 TGTGCCAGCAGCGGACCACAGGGGGCAAGGGCTTTCTTT CASSGPQGARAFF
TRBJ1-4 13 TRBD1 . TRBV12-5 TGTGCTAGTGGTTTCGGTACAGGGGAGGAACTGTTTTTT CASGFGTGEELFF
TRBJ2-7 12 TRBD2 . TRBV2 TGTGCCAGCGGGGGGGGAGAACACGAGCAGTACTTC CASGGGEHEQYF
TRBJ2-1 16 TRBD1 . TRBV5-5 TGTGCCAGCAGCTTGTATGACAGGGTTTCCTACAATGAGCAGTTCTTC CASSLYDRVSYNEQFF
TRBJ2-7 13 . . TRBV11-2 TGTGCCAGCAGTCCAGACAGGAACCGGGAGCAGTACTTC CASSPDRNREQYF
TRBJ1-6 15 . . TRBV27 TGTGCCAGCAGTTCTATCTCCGTTGGTTTCTCACCCCTCCACTTT CASSSISVGFSPLHF
TRBJ2-3 15 TRBD2 . TRBV7-3 TGTGCCAGCAGCTCTAGCGGGGGGAGAGGAGATACGCAGTATTTT CASSSSGGRGDTQYF
TRBJ2-7 15 TRBD1 . TRBV18 TGTGCCAGCTCACCACCGGGACAGGGGGAACACGAGCAGTACTTC CASSPPGQGEHEQYF
TRBJ2-1 15 . few TRBV29-1 TGCAGCGTTGAGAGTGGGGGACTCTCTTACAATGAGCAGTTCTTC CSVESGGLSYNEQFF
TRBJ1-2 16 . . TRBV9 TGTGCCAGCAGCGTAGGGCTCGAGTGGGGGGACTATGGCTACACCTTC CASSVGLEWGDYGYTF
TRBJ1-4 15 TRBD1 . TRBV7-2 TGTGCCAGCAGCCTGGGGACAGGGGGAAATGAAAAACTGTTTTTT CASSLGTGGNEKLFF
TRBJ2-7 15 TRBD1 . TRBV6-5 TGTGCCAGCAGTCAACGGACAGGGAGCACCTACGAGCAGTACTTC CASSQRTGSTYEQYF
TRBJ2-1 14 . . TRBV5-1 TGCGCCAGCAGCTTGGGACAGACATACAATGAGCAGTTCTTC CASSLGQTYNEQFF
TRBJ1-1 14 . . TRBV5-5 TGTGCCAGCAGCTTGGGCGTCGCGAACACTGAAGCTTTCTTT CASSLGVANTEAFF
TRBJ2-3 16 TRBD2 . TRBV15 TGTGCCACCAGCGTGCGGGGGGGCCCCTCTCCAGATACGCAGTATTTT CATSVRGGPSPDTQYF
TRBJ1-1 13 . . TRBV19 TGTGCCAGTAGTCCTCAGGTGGACACTGAAGCTTTCTTT CASSPQVDTEAFF
TRBJ1-4 16 . . TRBV15 TGTGCCACCAGCCGTAGCCGAAATCGACTGAATGAAAAACTGTTTTTT CATSRSRNRLNEKLFF
TRBJ2-7 14 TRBD2 . TRBV5-4 TGTGCCAGCAGCTTTCGGGGGGGCGGAGGCGAGCAGTACTTC CASSFRGGGGEQYF
TRBJ2-1 17 TRBD2 . TRBV5-1 TGCGCCAGCAGTTACGGACTAGCGGGGGGGCTAAACAATGAGCAGTTCTTC CASSYGLAGGLNNEQFF
TRBJ1-5 13 . few TRBV9 TGTGCCAGCAGCTCCCGACAGAATCAGCCCCAGCATTTT CASSSRQNQPQHF
TRBJ1-2 16 . . TRBV3-1/TRBV3-2 TGTGCCAGCAGCCCCCAGGCAGGGTTCGCTAACTATGGCTACACCTTC CASSPQAGFANYGYTF
TRBJ2-5 15 TRBD1 few TRBV24-1 TGTGCCACCAGTGACCCGACAGGGAGCCGAGAGACCCAGTACTTC CATSDPTGSRETQYF
TRBJ1-3 13 . medium-sized TRBV30 TGTGCCTGGAGTGCGAGCTCTGGAAACACCATATATTTT CAWSASSGNTIYF
TRBJ2-1 16 TRBD1 . TRBV7-3 TGTGCCAGCAGCCTCGACAGGGTGGGATCCTACAATGAGCAGTTCTTC CASSLDRVGSYNEQFF
TRBJ2-1 15 . . TRBV5-6 TGTGCCAGCAGCCTTAGACGGTTGTCAGGCAATGAGCAGTTCTTC CASSLRRLSGNEQFF
TRBJ1-6 17 . . TRBV4-1 TGCGCCAGCAGCCAAGATAGGGGAAGGACCCAAAATTCACCCCTCCACTTT CASSQDRGRTQNSPLHF
TRBJ1-3 16 TRBD1 . TRBV6-5 TGTGCCAGCAGTTTCACCCGGGACAGGGGAAAGTCCCACATATATTTT CASSFTRDRGKSHIYF
TRBJ1-2 13 . . TRBV9 TGTGCCAGCAGCCCGGACACAAACTATGGCTACACCTTC CASSPDTNYGYTF
TRBJ1-4 16 TRBD1 . TRBV12-5 TGTGCTAGTGGTTTGGGCCAGGGGGGCGGAGGTGAAAAACTGTTTTTT CASGLGQGGGGEKLFF
TRBJ2-5 13 . once TRBV7-2 TGTGCCAGCAGCTCCCCGGTGTTAGAGACCCAGTACTTC CASSSPVLETQYF
TRBJ2-7 17 . . TRBV4-2 TGTGCCAGCAGCCAAGATCCTATGCCCAACGGAGCCTACGAGCAGTACTTC CASSQDPMPNGAYEQYF
TRBJ1-2 14 . few TRBV3-1/TRBV3-2 TGTGCCAGCAGCCAAGATGCGGGGCTCGGTGGCTACACCTTC CASSQDAGLGGYTF